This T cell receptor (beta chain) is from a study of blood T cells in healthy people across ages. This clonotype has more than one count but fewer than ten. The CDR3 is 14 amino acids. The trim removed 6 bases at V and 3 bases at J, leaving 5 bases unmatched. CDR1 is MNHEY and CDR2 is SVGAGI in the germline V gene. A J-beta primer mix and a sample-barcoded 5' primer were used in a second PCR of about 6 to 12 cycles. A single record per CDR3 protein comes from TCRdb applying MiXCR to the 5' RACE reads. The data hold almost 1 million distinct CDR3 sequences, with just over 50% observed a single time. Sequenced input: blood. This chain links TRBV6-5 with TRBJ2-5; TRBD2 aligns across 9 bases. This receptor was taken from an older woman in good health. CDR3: CASRRLAVKETQYF. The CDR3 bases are TGTGCCAGCAGACGACTAGCGGTTAAAGAGACCCAGTACTTC.